A selection of T cell receptor beta chains follows, all from one sample in a study of vaccination effects on CD4 cells after COVID-19. Profiled with immunoSEQ multiplex PCR; TCRdb holds only in-frame clones, not every one. The sample lists about 73,000 clones, 65% to 85% occurring once. Their cognate antigens are unknown. This specimen consisted of CD4+ T cells from PBMCs cultured with HCoV-NL63 spike peptides, obtained before COVID-19 vaccination. Receptors originate from a human donor who received a COVID-19 vaccine. The CDR3 runs from the conserved cysteine through the conserved F or W. The order of the fields is V gene, J gene, clone size, D gene, CDR3 protein, CDR3 DNA. The D gene is left open where the match is weak. For some rows the clone size is stated as once, few or many, or as a class when expanded; others skip it.

>TRBV7-8|TRBJ1-5|few|.
CASSSGLGDGNQPQHF
TGTGCCAGCAGCTCAGGACTAGGGGATGGCAATCAGCCCCAGCATTTT
>TRBV6-6|TRBJ1-5|.|.
CASSLHLNQPQHF
TGTGCCAGCAGTCTCCACTTAAATCAGCCCCAGCATTTT
>TRBV5-6|TRBJ2-1|.|.
CASSFRGPLSYNEQFF
TGTGCCAGCAGCTTCCGGGGACCCCTCTCCTACAATGAGCAGTTCTTC
>TRBV11-2|TRBJ2-1|.|.
CASSPIGRGGGEQFF
TGTGCCAGCAGCCCGATAGGGAGGGGGGGCGGGGAGCAGTTCTTC
>TRBV2|TRBJ1-4|once|.
CASRVRRNNEKLFF
TGTGCCAGCAGGGTACGACGGAACAATGAAAAACTGTTTTTT
>TRBV30|TRBJ2-1|once|TRBD2
CAWMGSGGYEQFF
TGTGCCTGGATGGGTAGCGGGGGGTATGAGCAGTTCTTC
>TRBV13|TRBJ2-1|.|.
CASSSDGSSYNEQFF
TGTGCCAGCAGCTCGGACGGGAGCTCCTACAATGAGCAGTTCTTC
>TRBV5-5|TRBJ1-6|.|.
CASTQTLNSPLHF
TGTGCCAGCACCCAGACTCTCAATTCACCCCTCCACTTT
>TRBV24-1|TRBJ2-4|once|.
CATSDPAGPKNIQYF
TGTGCCACCAGTGATCCGGCAGGGCCCAAAAACATTCAGTACTTC
>TRBV24-1|TRBJ1-1|.|.
CATSDDRGGTKAFF
TGTGCCACCAGTGACGACCGCGGCGGAACCAAAGCTTTCTTT
>TRBV6-5|TRBJ2-3|.|.
CASSFSRARDTQYF
TGTGCCAGCAGTTTTAGCAGGGCTAGGGATACGCAGTATTTT
>TRBV12-3/TRBV12-4|TRBJ2-5|.|.
CASSLQETQYF
TGTGCCAGCAGTTTACAAGAGACCCAGTACTTC
>TRBV6-5|TRBJ2-2|.|.
CASINSLGSTGELFF
TGTGCCAGCATCAACTCCCTGGGGTCCACCGGGGAGCTGTTTTTT
>TRBV24-1|TRBJ2-3|.|TRBD1
CATAGTGGAYTQYF
TGTGCCACCGCCGGGACAGGGGGCGCGTATACGCAGTATTTT
>TRBV5-8|TRBJ1-1|.|.
CASSLDRVGNTEAFF
TGTGCCAGCAGCTTGGACAGGGTAGGGAACACTGAAGCTTTCTTT
>TRBV5-8|TRBJ2-3|.|.
CASPEFFTSTDTQYF
TGTGCCAGCCCGGAGTTTTTCACTAGCACAGATACGCAGTATTTT
>TRBV6-1|TRBJ1-4|.|.
CASSVTDSATNEKLFF
TGTGCCAGCAGTGTTACGGACAGTGCAACTAATGAAAAACTGTTTTTT
>TRBV11-2|TRBJ1-4|.|.
CASTWGMGEKLFF
TGTGCCAGCACTTGGGGGATGGGTGAAAAACTGTTTTTT
>TRBV29-1|TRBJ1-5|.|.
CSVVVGAQDQPQHF
TGCAGCGTGGTTGTTGGGGCTCAAGATCAGCCCCAGCATTTT
>TRBV25-1|TRBJ2-1|.|TRBD2
CASSNIGTSGYNEQFF
TGTGCCAGCAGTAACATCGGGACTAGCGGCTACAATGAGCAGTTCTTC
>TRBV5-1|TRBJ2-1|.|.
CASSLTGYFTNEQFF
TGCGCCAGCAGCCTTACCGGATATTTTACGAATGAGCAGTTCTTC
>TRBV2|TRBJ2-4|.|TRBD2
CASTSGGAGKAKNIQYF
TGTGCCAGTACTAGCGGGGGGGCCGGAAAAGCCAAAAACATTCAGTACTTC
>TRBV5-1|TRBJ2-1|.|TRBD1
CASSREPGQGFGEQFF
TGCGCCAGCAGCCGGGAGCCGGGACAGGGGTTCGGTGAGCAGTTCTTC
>TRBV7-2|TRBJ2-2|.|.
CASSGVGANTGELFF
TGTGCCAGCAGTGGCGTGGGAGCGAACACCGGGGAGCTGTTTTTT
>TRBV4-1|TRBJ1-3|.|.
CASSQDAGPNTIYF
TGCGCCAGCAGCCAAGATGCCGGTCCAAACACCATATATTTT
>TRBV7-9|TRBJ1-6|.|.
CASSLEGDTGHSPLHF
TGTGCCAGCAGCTTAGAGGGGGACACTGGACATTCACCCCTCCACTTT
>TRBV25-1|TRBJ1-5|.|.
CASSDLGSTQPQHF
TGTGCCAGCAGTGATTTAGGGTCCACTCAGCCCCAGCATTTT
>TRBV19|TRBJ1-2|few|.
CASRLDKIYGYTF
TGTGCCAGTAGGTTGGACAAGATCTATGGCTACACCTTC
>TRBV4-2|TRBJ1-5|.|.
CASSQDSVFTGNSNQPQHF
TGTGCCAGCAGCCAAGATTCGGTTTTCACGGGGAATAGCAATCAGCCCCAGCATTTT
>TRBV6-5|TRBJ2-5|.|TRBD1
CASDGQGGETQYF
TGTGCCAGCGACGGACAGGGCGGTGAGACCCAGTACTTC
>TRBV30|TRBJ2-3|.|.
CAWSGLQGTSTDTQYF
TGTGCCTGGAGCGGGCTACAGGGGACTAGCACAGATACGCAGTATTTT